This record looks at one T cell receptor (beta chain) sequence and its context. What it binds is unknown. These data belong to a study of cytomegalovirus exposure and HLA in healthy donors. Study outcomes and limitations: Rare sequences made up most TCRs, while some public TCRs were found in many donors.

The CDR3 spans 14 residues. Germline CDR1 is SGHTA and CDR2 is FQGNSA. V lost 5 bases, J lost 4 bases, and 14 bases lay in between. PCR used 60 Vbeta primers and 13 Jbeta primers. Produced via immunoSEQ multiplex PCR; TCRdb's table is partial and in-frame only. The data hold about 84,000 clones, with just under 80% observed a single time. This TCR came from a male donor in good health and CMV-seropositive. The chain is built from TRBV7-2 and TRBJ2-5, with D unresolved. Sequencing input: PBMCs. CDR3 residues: CASSPGSSPETQYF. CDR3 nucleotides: TGTGCCAGCAGCCCCGGGTCTAGTCCAGAGACCCAGTACTTC.